These 30 T cell receptor beta chains came from one sample sequenced in a study of CD8 T cells in Susac syndrome. A quantity of about 0.45 to 1 ug RNA underwent reverse transcription using random hexamers. MiXCR, applied by TCRdb to the immunoSEQ multiplex PCR reads, yields one record per CDR3 protein. The table includes 150,000 to 250,000 distinct CDR3 sequences, about 96% detected once. The sequencing sample was made of CD4+ T cells from PBMCs. The receptors derive from a human donor with multiple sclerosis.

This CDR3 reads CASSTRQGPVEQYF. DNA of the CDR3: TGTGCCAGCAGCACTCGACAGGGGCCCGTCGAGCAGTACTTC. This chain joins TRBV9 and TRBJ2-7; 8 bases match TRBD1. Trimming removed 4 bases from V and 6 bases from J; junction bases left unmatched: 9. CDR3 length equals 14 residues. Germline V gene sequence: CDR1 SGDLS, CDR2 YYNGEE.

This chain uses TRBV19 with TRBJ2-7; no firm D call. The germline gives CDR1 LNHDA, CDR2 SQIVND (reference sequence). Trimming took off 10 bases at V and 5 bases at J, with 24 bases between the two ends. The length of the CDR3 is 15 residues. The DNA of the CDR3 is TGTGCCACCAGCCATTCGCCTCACGAGTCCCACGAGCAGTACTTC. Encoded protein: CATSHSPHESHEQYF.

The DNA for the CDR3 is TGCAGCGTTTTAAGACGTAGCAGGGGAGACTATGGCTACACCTTC. This encodes CSVLRRSRGDYGYTF. The chain carries TRBV29-1 and TRBJ1-2, with D perhaps matching TRBD1 (6 bases). CDR3 length equals 15 residues. V lost 5 bases and J 3 bases, leaving 19 bases between the germline ends. Germline V gene data show CDR1 as SQVTM and CDR2 as ANQGSEA.

The CDR3, as DNA: TGTGCCAGCAGCGGGCAGGTGTATGGAAACACCATATATTTT. Translated: CASSGQVYGNTIYF. The rearrangement uses TRBV9 and TRBJ1-3; no clear D gene. Germline-derived CDR1 and CDR2 are SGDLS and YYNGEE. V shed 3 bases and J shed 3 bases, with 10 bases lying between them. CDR3 length equals 14 residues. The variable domain in full, with the rest retrieved from reference TRBV9 and TRBJ1-3, is DSGVTQTPKHLITATGQRVTLRCSPRSGDLSVYWYQQSLDQGLQFLIQYYNGEERAKGNILERFSAQQFPDLHSELNLSSLELGDSALYFCASSGQVYGNTIYFGEGSWLTVV.

The genes are TRBV5-6 and TRBJ1-2; D is undetermined. V lost 1 base to trimming and J lost 9 bases, with 10 bases between them. The CDR3 runs 12 residues. The V gene's germline CDR1 is SGHDT and CDR2 YYEEEE. Here the CDR3 DNA reads TGTGCCAGCAGCTTGTCTAGGGTGCGCTACACCTTC. Translated, it gives CASSLSRVRYTF. Full variable domain (missing parts from reference TRBV5-6 and TRBJ1-2): DAGVTQSPTHLIKTRGQQVTLRCSPKSGHDTVSWYQQALGQGPQFIFQYYEEEERQRGNFPDRFSGHQFPNYSSELNVNALLLGDSALYLCASSLSRVRYTFGSGTRLTVV.

The V gene is TRBV3-1, the J gene TRBJ2-2; 10 nucleotides match TRBD2. The germline V gene encodes CDR1 LGHDT and CDR2 YNNKEL (reference sequence). The CDR3 has 13 residues. The CDR3 DNA is TGTGCGATAGCGGGAGGTCACACCGGGGAGCTGTTTTTT. This codes for CAIAGGHTGELFF. The whole variable domain, filled in from reference TRBV3-1 and TRBJ2-2, reads DTAVSQTPKYLVTQMGNDKSIKCEQNLGHDTMYWYKQDSKKFLKIMFSYNNKELIINETVPNRFSPKSPDKAHLNLHINSLELGDSAVYFCAIAGGHTGELFFGEGSRLTVL.

The rearrangement joins TRBV4-2 to TRBJ2-6; 8 bases are shared with TRBD1. The germline V gene has CDR1 LGHNA and CDR2 YNFKEQ. Losses at the gene ends were 3 bases for V and 6 bases for J; bases not matched to a gene: 10. CDR3 size: 17 residues. CDR3 sequence: CASSQGDRRSMANVLTF. Here the CDR3 DNA reads TGTGCCAGCAGCCAGGGGGACAGGCGCTCCATGGCCAACGTCCTGACTTTC.

The chain employs TRBV11-2 and TRBJ2-2; TRBD1 aligns across 7 bases. The V and J ends lost 2 bases and 1 base, in that order; junction bases with no gene match: 7. The CDR3 spans 17 residues. Per the germline V gene, CDR1 is SGHAT and CDR2 is FQNNGV. This CDR3 reads CASSLSPRQGNTGELFF. The CDR3 DNA is TGTGCCAGCAGCTTATCCCCTCGACAGGGGAACACCGGGGAGCTGTTTTTT.

The chain couples TRBV20-1 to TRBJ2-7, with TRBD1 matching 8 bases. This CDR3 contains 14 residues. Germline V gene lookup returns CDR1 DFQATT and CDR2 SNEGSKA (reference sequence). With 5 bases clipped from V and 2 bases from J, the junction kept 8 bases outside the gene matches. This CDR3 is CSASPGQVAYEQYF. As DNA, the CDR3 is TGCAGTGCTTCGCCGGGACAGGTCGCCTACGAGCAGTACTTC.

The chain links TRBV15 to TRBJ2-3; D is undetermined. Germline V lookup: CDR1 LNHNV, CDR2 YYDKDF (reference sequence). The CDR3 contains 12 residues. V lost 3 bases and J lost 6, with 7 bases in between. The CDR3 DNA sequence: TGTGCCACCAGCAGGGCCCTGGATACGCAGTATTTT. Translation: CATSRALDTQYF.

The chain carries TRBV7-2 and TRBJ1-5, with TRBD1 as a possible D gene (6 bases). Germline V CDR1 and CDR2: SGHTA, FQGNSA. This CDR3 comprises 13 residues. Trimming removed 3 bases at V and 5 bases at J, with 8 bases between. For the CDR3, the DNA is TGTGCCAGCAGCTTTCGGGGGCATCAGCCCCAGCATTTT. This codes for CASSFRGHQPQHF.

The V and J genes are TRBV11-2 and TRBJ2-2; 10 bases agree with TRBD2. The CDR3 is made up of 16 amino acids. Germline assignment: CDR1 SGHAT and CDR2 FQNNGV. Losses at the gene ends were 5 bases for V and 4 bases for J; bases not matched to a gene: 7. CDR3 in amino acids: CASSPGTSVVTGELFF. The CDR3 bases are TGTGCCAGCAGCCCCGGGACTAGCGTGGTCACCGGGGAGCTGTTTTTT.

The chain uses TRBV20-1 and TRBJ2-1; tentative D call: TRBD2 (6 bases). V gave up 4 bases and J gave up 8 bases, with 21 bases separating them. The CDR3 extends over 15 amino acids. CDR1 is DFQATT, CDR2 SNEGSKA, per germline (reference sequence). This CDR3 reads CSATRASAKRDEQFF. The DNA for the CDR3 is TGCAGTGCTACCCGGGCTAGCGCAAAACGGGATGAGCAGTTCTTC.

The chain employs TRBV3-1 and TRBJ1-1; D gene uncertain. V was pared by 5 bases and J by 1 base, with 11 bases between. The germline V gene has CDR1 LGHDT and CDR2 YNNKEL (reference sequence). This CDR3 has 14 amino acids. The CDR3 reads CASSFSWSNTEAFF. The CDR3, as DNA: TGTGCCAGCAGCTTCAGCTGGTCGAACACTGAAGCTTTCTTT.

The V gene is TRBV20-1, the J gene TRBJ2-4; D remains ambiguous. The CDR3 is 15 residues long. Trimming took off 1 base at V and 0 bases at J, with 10 bases between the two ends. Germline V gene lookup returns CDR1 DFQATT and CDR2 SNEGSKA (reference sequence). CDR3 loop: CSARGTPGAKNIQYF. The CDR3 nucleotides read TGCAGTGCTAGAGGTACGCCTGGAGCCAAAAACATTCAGTACTTC.

The V call is TRBV29-1, the J call TRBJ2-5; 12 nucleotides agree with TRBD1. Per the germline V gene, CDR1 is SQVTM and CDR2 is ANQGSEA. The CDR3 runs to 14 residues. V lost 4 bases and J lost 7; bases outside the gene matches: 7. CDR3 loop: CSVGSGTGGATQYF. Written as DNA, the CDR3 is TGCAGCGTTGGCTCCGGGACAGGGGGCGCGACCCAGTACTTC.

The chain links TRBV4-2 to TRBJ2-5; 9 positions match TRBD2. CDR3 length: 17 residues. Per the germline V gene, CDR1 is LGHNA and CDR2 is YNFKEQ. After removal of 2 bases from V and 1 base from J, the junction contained 8 bases not matched to a gene. The CDR3 DNA sequence: TGTGCCAGCAGCCAATTCGGGCTAGCGGGGCCCCAAGAGACCCAGTACTTC. Protein product: CASSQFGLAGPQETQYF.

The chain links TRBV20-1 to TRBJ1-2; a weak D match, TRBD1 (5 bases). The V gene's germline CDR1 is DFQATT and CDR2 SNEGSKA (reference sequence). CDR3 length equals 12 residues. The ends were cut back, 6 bases at V and 1 base at J, with 9 bases in the middle. The CDR3 DNA follows: TGCAGTGCCATTGACAGTAACTATGGCTACACCTTC. Its protein product is CSAIDSNYGYTF.

The chain couples TRBV29-1 to TRBJ2-1; maybe TRBD1 (6 bases). Trimming shortened V by 5 bases and J by 3 bases, and 14 bases separated the two germline ends. The germline CDR1 and CDR2 sequences are SQVTM and ANQGSEA. The CDR3 spans 14 residues. CDR3 bases: TGCAGCGTTACTCAGGGGCGCATCTACAATGAGCAGTTCTTC. It codes for CSVTQGRIYNEQFF.

CDR3: CSARGQTTYEQYF. The CDR3 DNA sequence: TGCAGTGCCAGGGGGCAGACGACCTACGAGCAGTACTTC. The V call is TRBV20-1, the J call TRBJ2-7; 8 nucleotides line up with TRBD1. Germline CDR1 is DFQATT and CDR2 is SNEGSKA (reference sequence). The CDR3 loop spans 13 amino acids. Losses at the gene ends were 6 bases for V and 2 bases for J; bases not matched to a gene: 6.

The V and J genes are TRBV29-1 and TRBJ2-5; D is possibly TRBD1 (7 bases). Trimming removed 7 bases at V and 4 bases at J, with 22 bases between. CDR1 and CDR2 (germline): SQVTM, ANQGSEA. This CDR3 region has 15 residues. CDR3 bases: TGCAGCGGCGGGAACAGGGGAGGACGCCGAGAGACCCAGTACTTC. It codes for CSGGNRGGRRETQYF.

The chain couples TRBV5-1 to TRBJ2-3, with 9 bases identical to TRBD2. The CDR3 sequence is 13 residues long. V trimming: 9 bases; J trimming: 3 bases; junction bases outside the gene matches: 5. CDR1 is SGHRS and CDR2 is YFSETQ in the germline V gene. In DNA form, the CDR3 reads TGCGCCACCTATAGCGGGAGTACAGATACGCAGTATTTT. This codes for CATYSGSTDTQYF.

This rearrangement joins TRBV24-1 to TRBJ1-5; TRBD1 might be the D (5 bases). The germline gives CDR1 KGHDR, CDR2 SFDVKD. Trimming pared 5 bases from V and 6 bases from J, leaving 10 bases between. The length of the CDR3 is 13 residues. This chain's CDR3 is CATSGGVRQPQHF. CDR3 coding DNA: TGTGCCACCAGTGGGGGGGTTCGTCAGCCCCAGCATTTT.

This chain links TRBV20-1 with TRBJ2-1, with TRBD1 matching over 10 bases. Germline V gene lookup returns CDR1 DFQATT and CDR2 SNEGSKA (reference sequence). Unmatched junction bases numbered 11, after V lost 6 bases and J lost 6 bases. CDR3 length: 15 amino acids. CDR3 in DNA: TGCAGTGCCCCACCCCGGGGACAGGGGTTCAATGAGCAGTTCTTC. This sequence encodes CSAPPRGQGFNEQFF.

The chain has TRBV24-1 and TRBJ1-5, with 7 bases identical to TRBD1. This CDR3 is 16 amino acids long. The trim removed 4 bases at V and 0 bases at J, leaving 5 bases unmatched. The germline gives CDR1 KGHDR, CDR2 SFDVKD. CDR3 residues: CATSDPRQGSNQPQHF. The CDR3 coding sequence is TGTGCCACCAGTGACCCTAGACAGGGTAGCAATCAGCCCCAGCATTTT.

The V call is TRBV12-5, the J call TRBJ1-2; D gene uncertain. CDR1 LGHNT and CDR2 FRNRAP come from the germline V gene. The CDR3 consists of 13 residues. V shed 5 bases and J shed 8 bases, with 15 bases lying between them. In DNA form, the CDR3 reads TGTGCTAGTGGTCCGGGAGGGAGACGGGGCTACACCTTC. Amino acids: CASGPGGRRGYTF.

V is TRBV19 and J is TRBJ1-5, with a tentative D call TRBD1 (5 bases). V lost 4 bases and J lost 3, with 13 bases in between. The CDR3 runs to 15 residues. CDR1 is LNHDA and CDR2 is SQIVND in the germline V gene (reference sequence). This CDR3 is CASSSRDGYNQPQHF. The CDR3 DNA sequence: TGTGCCAGTAGTAGCCGGGACGGATACAATCAGCCCCAGCATTTT.

The CDR3 protein is CASSRTGYQPQHF. As DNA, the CDR3 is TGTGCCAGCAGCCGGACAGGATATCAGCCCCAGCATTTT. The chain couples TRBV7-2 to TRBJ1-5, with TRBD1 identical over 7 bases. The CDR3 length is 13 residues. V was pared by 5 bases and J by 5 bases, with 3 bases of the junction left unmatched. Germline assignment: CDR1 SGHTA and CDR2 FQGNSA.

The chain combines TRBV15 with TRBJ2-6; 7 bases line up with TRBD2. The CDR3 contains 15 residues. V lost 0 bases and J lost 5; bases outside the gene matches: 1. Looked up from germline, CDR1 is LNHNV and CDR2 is YYDKDF (reference sequence). Here the CDR3 reads CATSREGGWANVLTF. Written as DNA, the CDR3 is TGTGCCACCAGCAGAGAGGGAGGGTGGGCCAACGTCCTGACTTTC.

This chain connects TRBV7-9 to TRBJ1-4; TRBD1 is a possible D gene (5 bases). The CDR3 loop spans 14 amino acids. CDR1 and CDR2 from the germline V gene are SEHNR and FQNEAQ (reference sequence). V was shortened by 3 bases and J by 3 bases, with 8 bases between the two germline ends. The CDR3 sequence: CASSLGVANEKLFF. CDR3 bases: TGTGCCAGCAGCTTGGGGGTTGCTAATGAAAAACTGTTTTTT.